A single sample is the source of the 2 T cell receptor beta chains below, sequenced in a study of vaccination effects on CD4 cells after COVID-19. The antigens for these receptors are not known. Viral peptide pools were used in the ViraFEST assay to expand antigen-specific CD4+ T cells, and sequencing came afterward. Isolating CD4+ T cells followed ten to eleven days of culture. PCR showed that the person got SARS-CoV-2 infection at some point between March and December 2020. TCRdb keeps only in-frame clones here, not all; method: immunoSEQ multiplex PCR. Among under 55,000 clones listed, more than 60% were seen once. This sample comprised CD4+ T cells from PBMCs cultured with a peptide pool, obtained before COVID-19 vaccination. These receptors all stem from a human donor who had a prior SARS-CoV-2 infection.

This clone was recorded only once. The chain recombines TRBV5-4 with TRBJ2-3, with 8 bases matching TRBD2. The germline V gene encodes CDR1 SGHNT and CDR2 YYREEE (reference sequence). V lost 4 bases to trimming and J lost 2 bases; unmatched junction nucleotides: 15. CDR3 size: 18 residues. The CDR3 is CASSPDPRRGAITDTQYF. The DNA for the CDR3 is TGTGCCAGCAGCCCCGACCCCCGGCGGGGGGCTATCACAGATACGCAGTATTTT.

The rearrangement joins TRBV19 to TRBJ2-1, with TRBD2 matching over 10 bases. The CDR3 has 14 amino acids. Germline V gene sequence: CDR1 LNHDA, CDR2 SQIVND (reference sequence). Trimming at V came to 5 bases and at J to 5 bases, leaving 3 bases not matched to a gene. CDR3 in DNA: TGTGCCAGTAGTGCTAGCGGGAGAAACAATGAGCAGTTCTTC. Encoded protein: CASSASGRNNEQFF.